These 8 T cell receptor beta chains originate from one sample sequenced in a study of early T cells in non-severe SARS-CoV-2 infection. TCRdb ran MiXCR on the 5' RACE reads and lists one entry per CDR3 protein. Counted here are roughly 51,000 distinct CDR3 sequences, more than 5.5% occurring once; the ten biggest clones make up roughly 2.8%. Source: whole blood, taken at baseline. The receptors derive from an adult who was a healthcare worker with PCR-confirmed SARS-CoV-2 infection or an uninfected control (not recorded which).

This clonotype has at least ten counts. The rearrangement links TRBV6-5 to TRBJ2-7; D possibly corresponds to TRBD2 (6 bases). The CDR3 is made up of 13 amino acids. V lost 4 bases, J lost 7 bases, and 14 bases lay in between. CDR1 MNHEY and CDR2 SVGAGI come from the germline V gene. CDR3 DNA sequence: TGTGCCAGCAGTTCGACTAGGTCGCGGGAGCAGTACTTC. It yields the protein CASSSTRSREQYF.

In its sample, this clonotype ranks as medium-sized. The rearrangement uses TRBV28 and TRBJ2-3, with a tentative D call TRBD2 (5 bases). CDR3 length: 15 amino acids. Between the trimmed V and J ends, which lost 6 bases and 0 bases, there was a span of 13 bases. Germline-derived CDR1 and CDR2 are MDHEN and SYDVKM. The CDR3 loop reads CASSLDSRSTDTQYF. In nucleotides, the CDR3 is TGTGCCAGCAGCTTGGACTCTAGGAGCACAGATACGCAGTATTTT.

This clonotype was seen a few times. The chain employs TRBV7-6 and TRBJ2-1; TRBD2 agrees at 8 bases. The trim removed 2 bases at V and 5 bases at J, leaving 8 bases unmatched. Germline V CDR1 and CDR2: SGHVS, FNYEAQ. The CDR3 has 16 amino acids. The DNA of the CDR3 is TGTGCCAGCAGCTTATACAGCGGGGGACCGAACAATGAGCAGTTCTTC. Translation gives CASSLYSGGPNNEQFF.

This clonotype appeared many times. The genes are TRBV6-5 and TRBJ1-3; possible D gene TRBD1, 6 bases. Looked up from germline, CDR1 is MNHEY and CDR2 is SVGAGI. With 5 bases removed from V and 2 bases from J, the gap between germline ends came to 19 bases. The CDR3 totals 17 residues. The CDR3 region is CASSTRNRETPGNTIYF. As DNA, the CDR3 is TGTGCCAGCAGTACGCGAAACAGGGAAACGCCTGGAAACACCATATATTTT.

This clonotype was detected many times. The gene calls are TRBV20-1 and TRBJ2-1; D may correspond to TRBD1 or TRBD2 (6 bases each). Trimming pared 4 bases from V and 5 bases from J, leaving 12 bases between. Germline V gene lookup returns CDR1 DFQATT and CDR2 SNEGSKA (reference sequence). The CDR3 consists of 13 residues. The CDR3 region is CSATTGRNNEQFF. The CDR3 nucleotides are TGCAGTGCTACTACAGGGAGGAACAATGAGCAGTTCTTC.

The sample holds many counts of this clonotype. The chain joins TRBV6-2 or TRBV6-3 to TRBJ2-2; 8 bases are shared with TRBD1. The CDR3 consists of 13 residues. The V gene end was trimmed by 8 bases and the J gene end by 7 bases; junction bases not matched to a gene: 6. The germline CDR1 and CDR2 sequences are MNHEY and SVGEGT. CDR3 loop: CASVLTGDGELFF. In nucleotides, the CDR3 is TGTGCCAGCGTCCTGACAGGGGACGGGGAGCTGTTTTTT.

This clonotype appeared a single time. The chain carries TRBV19 and TRBJ2-3, with TRBD2 identical over 13 bases. The CDR3 extends over 18 amino acids. V lost 6 bases, J lost 1 base, and 10 bases stayed unmatched. From germline, CDR1 is LNHDA and CDR2 SQIVND (reference sequence). The CDR3 loop reads CASRQLAGGPLGTDTQYF. In DNA form, the CDR3 reads TGTGCCAGTAGACAACTAGCGGGGGGGCCTTTGGGCACAGATACGCAGTATTTT.

This clonotype has a handful of counts. The V call is TRBV6-6, the J call TRBJ2-3; D unresolved. CDR3 size: 16 residues. With 5 bases removed from V and 0 bases from J, the gap between germline ends came to 15 bases. Germline CDR1 is MNHNY and CDR2 is SVGAGI (reference sequence). In nucleotides, the CDR3 is TGTGCCAGCAGTCCCTCCTCCGGACGTAGCACAGATACGCAGTATTTT. Its protein is CASSPSSGRSTDTQYF.